Listed below are T cell receptor beta chains from one sample, sequenced in a study of T cells in Graves' hyperthyroidism and ophthalmopathy. Via MiXCR, TCRdb re-called the multiplex PCR reads, giving one row per CDR3 protein. The sample lists 270,000 or so distinct CDR3 sequences; about 15% were seen once. Specimen: blood. The receptor source for this set is a woman in her 50s with Graves' hyperthyroidism that later progressed to Graves' ophthalmopathy. CDR3s include the opening cysteine and the closing phenylalanine or tryptophan. D genes are given only for firm matches. Not every row has a clone size; where given, it reads once, few, many or a size class.

abundance: many; len: 14; d_gene: -; j_gene: TRBJ1-1; v_gene: TRBV12-3/TRBV12-4; CDR3nt: TGTGCCAGCAGTTTAGAGGGCCCAGGGACTGAAGCTTTCTTT; CDR3aa: CASSLEGPGTEAFF
abundance: many; len: 13; d_gene: -; j_gene: TRBJ2-5; v_gene: TRBV2; CDR3nt: TGTGCCAGCAGTGGTCGGTTCCAAGAGACCCAGTACTTC; CDR3aa: CASSGRFQETQYF
abundance: many; len: 13; d_gene: -; j_gene: TRBJ1-1; v_gene: TRBV20-1; CDR3nt: TGCAGTGCCCCTGGGGCCGCGGGCACTGAAGCTTTCTTT; CDR3aa: CSAPGAAGTEAFF
abundance: many; len: 11; d_gene: -; j_gene: TRBJ2-7; v_gene: TRBV28; CDR3nt: TGTGCCAGCAGTTTTCTCGACGAGCAGTACTTC; CDR3aa: CASSFLDEQYF
abundance: -; len: 10; d_gene: -; j_gene: TRBJ2-7; v_gene: TRBV20-1; CDR3nt: TGCAGTGGGAGGGGACACGAGCAGTACTTC; CDR3aa: CSGRGHEQYF
abundance: few; len: 14; d_gene: TRBD1; j_gene: TRBJ2-7; v_gene: TRBV20-1; CDR3nt: TGCAGTGCTAGAGAAGGGACAGGAAGGGTCGAGCAGTACTTC; CDR3aa: CSAREGTGRVEQYF
abundance: many; len: 14; d_gene: TRBD2; j_gene: TRBJ2-5; v_gene: TRBV19; CDR3nt: TGTGCCACTCAACCAACGGGAGGCTCGGTGACCCAGTACTTC; CDR3aa: CATQPTGGSVTQYF
abundance: many; len: 15; d_gene: -; j_gene: TRBJ2-5; v_gene: TRBV11-2; CDR3nt: TGTGCCAGCAGCTTAGTCTGGACCATGGGGGAGACCCAGTACTTC; CDR3aa: CASSLVWTMGETQYF
abundance: many; len: 13; d_gene: -; j_gene: TRBJ1-5; v_gene: TRBV3-1; CDR3nt: TGTGCCAGCAGCCAAGGGGTCGGTCAGCCCCAGCATTTT; CDR3aa: CASSQGVGQPQHF
abundance: many; len: 15; d_gene: -; j_gene: TRBJ2-1; v_gene: TRBV27; CDR3nt: TGTGCCAGCAGTCCAGGGGCGTCCCCCTACAATGAGCAGTTCTTC; CDR3aa: CASSPGASPYNEQFF
abundance: few; len: 13; d_gene: -; j_gene: TRBJ2-3; v_gene: TRBV19; CDR3nt: TGTGCCAGTAGTATCAACCCCGCAGATACGCAGTATTTT; CDR3aa: CASSINPADTQYF
abundance: -; len: 14; d_gene: TRBD1; j_gene: TRBJ2-5; v_gene: TRBV7-3; CDR3nt: TGTGCCAGCAGCTTGGACAGGGCGTCCGAGACCCAGTACTTC; CDR3aa: CASSLDRASETQYF